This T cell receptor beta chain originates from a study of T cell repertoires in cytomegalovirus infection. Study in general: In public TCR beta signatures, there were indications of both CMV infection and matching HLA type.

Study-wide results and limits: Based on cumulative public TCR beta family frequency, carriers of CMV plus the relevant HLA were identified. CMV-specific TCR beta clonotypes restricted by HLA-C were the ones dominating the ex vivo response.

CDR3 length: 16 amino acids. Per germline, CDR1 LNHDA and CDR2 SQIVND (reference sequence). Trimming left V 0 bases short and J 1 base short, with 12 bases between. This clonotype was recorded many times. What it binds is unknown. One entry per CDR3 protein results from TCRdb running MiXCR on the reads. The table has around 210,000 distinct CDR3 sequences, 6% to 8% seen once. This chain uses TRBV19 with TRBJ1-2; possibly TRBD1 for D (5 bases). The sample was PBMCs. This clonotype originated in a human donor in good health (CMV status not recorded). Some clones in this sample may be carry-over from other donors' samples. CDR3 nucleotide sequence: TGTGCCAGTAGTATAGAAATCGGACAACTTAACTATGGCTACACCTTC. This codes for CASSIEIGQLNYGYTF.